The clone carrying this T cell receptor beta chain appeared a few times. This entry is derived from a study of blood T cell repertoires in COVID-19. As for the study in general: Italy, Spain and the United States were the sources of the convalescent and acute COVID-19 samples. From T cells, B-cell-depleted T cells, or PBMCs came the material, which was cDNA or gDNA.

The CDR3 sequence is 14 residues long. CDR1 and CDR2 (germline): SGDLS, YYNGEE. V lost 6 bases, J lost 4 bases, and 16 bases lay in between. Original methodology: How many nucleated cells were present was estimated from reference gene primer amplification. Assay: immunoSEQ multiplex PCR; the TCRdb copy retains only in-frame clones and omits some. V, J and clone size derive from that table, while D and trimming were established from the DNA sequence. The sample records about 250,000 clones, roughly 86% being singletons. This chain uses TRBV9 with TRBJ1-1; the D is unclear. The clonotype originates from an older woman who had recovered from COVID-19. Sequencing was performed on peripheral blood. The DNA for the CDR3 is TGTGCCAGCAACCCGACGGGGATCGGCACTGAAGCTTTCTTT. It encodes CASNPTGIGTEAFF.